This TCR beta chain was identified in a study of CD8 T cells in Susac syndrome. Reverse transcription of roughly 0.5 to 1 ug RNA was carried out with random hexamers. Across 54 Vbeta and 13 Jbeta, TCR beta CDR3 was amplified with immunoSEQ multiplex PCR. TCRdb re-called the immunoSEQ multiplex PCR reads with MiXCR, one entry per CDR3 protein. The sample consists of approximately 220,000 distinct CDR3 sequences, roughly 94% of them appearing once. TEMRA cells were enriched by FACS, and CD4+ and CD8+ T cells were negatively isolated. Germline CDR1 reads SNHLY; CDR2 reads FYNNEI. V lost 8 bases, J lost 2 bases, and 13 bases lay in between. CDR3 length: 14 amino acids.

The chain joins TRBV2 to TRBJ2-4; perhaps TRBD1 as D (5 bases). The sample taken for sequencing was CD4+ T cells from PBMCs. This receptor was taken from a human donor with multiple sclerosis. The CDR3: CASGLGQTKNIQYF. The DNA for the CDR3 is TGTGCCAGCGGCTTAGGACAAACCAAAAACATTCAGTACTTC. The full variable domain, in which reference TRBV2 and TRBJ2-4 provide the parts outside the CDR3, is EPEVTQTPSHQVTQMGQEVILRCVPISNHLYFYWYRQILGQKVEFLVSFYNNEISEKSEIFDDQFSVERPDGSNFTLKIRSTKLEDSAMYFCASGLGQTKNIQYFGAGTRLSVL.